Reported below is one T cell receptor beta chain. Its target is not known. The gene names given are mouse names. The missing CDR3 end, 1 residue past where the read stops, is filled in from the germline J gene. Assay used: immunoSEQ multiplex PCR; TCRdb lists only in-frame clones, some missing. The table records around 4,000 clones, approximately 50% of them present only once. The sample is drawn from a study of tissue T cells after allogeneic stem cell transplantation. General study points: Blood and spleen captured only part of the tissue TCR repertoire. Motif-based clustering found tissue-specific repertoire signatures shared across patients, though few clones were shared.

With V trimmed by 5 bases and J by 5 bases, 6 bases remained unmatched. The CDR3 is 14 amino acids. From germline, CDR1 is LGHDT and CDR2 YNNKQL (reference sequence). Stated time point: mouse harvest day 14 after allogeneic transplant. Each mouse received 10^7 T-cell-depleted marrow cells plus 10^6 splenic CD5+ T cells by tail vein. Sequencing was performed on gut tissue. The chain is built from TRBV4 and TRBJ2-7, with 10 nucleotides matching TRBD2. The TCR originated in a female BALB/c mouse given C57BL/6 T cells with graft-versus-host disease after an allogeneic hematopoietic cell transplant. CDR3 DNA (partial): TGTGCCAGCAGCGCGGACTGGGGGTTCCATGAACAGTAC. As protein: CASSADWGFHEQY. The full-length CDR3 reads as CASSADWGFHEQYF.